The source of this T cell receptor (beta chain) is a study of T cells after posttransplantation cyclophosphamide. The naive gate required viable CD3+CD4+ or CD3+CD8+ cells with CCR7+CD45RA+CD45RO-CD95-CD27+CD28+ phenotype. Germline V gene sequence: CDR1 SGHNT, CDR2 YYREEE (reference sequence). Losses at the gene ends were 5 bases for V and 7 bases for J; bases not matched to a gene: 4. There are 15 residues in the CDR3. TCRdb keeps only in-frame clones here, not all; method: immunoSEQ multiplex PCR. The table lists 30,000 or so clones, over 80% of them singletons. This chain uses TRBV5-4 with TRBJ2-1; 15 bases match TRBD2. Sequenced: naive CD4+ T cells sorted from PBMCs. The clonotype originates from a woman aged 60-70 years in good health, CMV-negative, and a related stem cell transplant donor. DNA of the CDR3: TGTGCCAGCAGTAGGACTAGCGGGAGGGGGAATGAGCAGTTCTTC. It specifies CASSRTSGRGNEQFF. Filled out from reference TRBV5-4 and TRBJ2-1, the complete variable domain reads ETGVTQSPTHLIKTRGQQVTLRCSSQSGHNTVSWYQQALGQGPQFIFQYYREEENGRGNFPPRFSGLQFPNYSSELNVNALELDDSALYLCASSRTSGRGNEQFFGPGTRLTVL.